These 2 T cell receptor beta chains share one sample of origin, sequenced in a study of blood T cell repertoires in COVID-19. TCRdb keeps only in-frame clones here, not all; method: immunoSEQ multiplex PCR. In the table there are approximately 300,000 clones, around 84% of which are singletons. Specimen: PBMCs or T cells enriched from blood (not recorded which). These receptor sequences come from a man younger than 45 who had recovered from COVID-19.

V gene TRBV18 combines with J gene TRBJ2-7; 9 nucleotides match TRBD1. The V and J ends lost 0 bases and 4 bases, in that order; junction bases with no gene match: 10. The germline V gene encodes CDR1 KGHSH and CDR2 LQKENI. CDR3 length: 17 residues. For the CDR3, the DNA is TGTGCCAGCTCACCACCACGAATAGGACAGGGGAATTACGAGCAGTACTTC. Protein sequence: CASSPPRIGQGNYEQYF.

The V and J genes are TRBV7-2 and TRBJ2-1, with a tentative D call TRBD1 (6 bases). Germline CDR1 reads SGHTA; CDR2 reads FQGNSA. The CDR3 contains 16 residues. V was shortened by 5 bases and J by 2 bases, with 16 bases between the two germline ends. The CDR3 reads CASSPTPDRTYNEQFF. In DNA, the CDR3 is TGTGCCAGCAGCCCGACTCCGGACAGAACCTACAATGAGCAGTTCTTC.